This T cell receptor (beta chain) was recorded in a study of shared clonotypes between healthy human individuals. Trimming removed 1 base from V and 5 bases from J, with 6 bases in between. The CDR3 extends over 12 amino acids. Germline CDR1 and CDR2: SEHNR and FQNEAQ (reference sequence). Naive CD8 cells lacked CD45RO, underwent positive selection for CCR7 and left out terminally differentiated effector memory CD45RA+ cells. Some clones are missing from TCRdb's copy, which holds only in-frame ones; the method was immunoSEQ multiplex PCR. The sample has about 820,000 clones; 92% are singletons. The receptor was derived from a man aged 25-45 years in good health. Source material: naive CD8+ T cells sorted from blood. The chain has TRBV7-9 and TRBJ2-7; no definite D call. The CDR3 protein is CASSLESHEQYF. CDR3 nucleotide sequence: TGTGCCAGCAGCTTAGAATCCCACGAGCAGTACTTC.